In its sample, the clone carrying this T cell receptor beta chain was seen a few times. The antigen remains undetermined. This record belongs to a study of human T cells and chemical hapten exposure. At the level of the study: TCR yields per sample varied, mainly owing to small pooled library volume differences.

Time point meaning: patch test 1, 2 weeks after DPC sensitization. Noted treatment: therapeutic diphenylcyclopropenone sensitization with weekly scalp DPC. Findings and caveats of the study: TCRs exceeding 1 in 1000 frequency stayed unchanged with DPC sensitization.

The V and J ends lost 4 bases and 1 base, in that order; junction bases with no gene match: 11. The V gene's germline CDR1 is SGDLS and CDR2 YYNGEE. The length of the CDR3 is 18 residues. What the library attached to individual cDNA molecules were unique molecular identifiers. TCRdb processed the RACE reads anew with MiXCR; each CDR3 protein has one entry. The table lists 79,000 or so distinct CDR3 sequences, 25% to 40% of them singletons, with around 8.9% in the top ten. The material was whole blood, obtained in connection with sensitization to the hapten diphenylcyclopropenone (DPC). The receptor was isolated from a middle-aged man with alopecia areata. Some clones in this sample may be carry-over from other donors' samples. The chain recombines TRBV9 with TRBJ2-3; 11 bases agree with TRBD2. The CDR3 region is CASSRLGGTSGRTDTQYF. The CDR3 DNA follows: TGTGCCAGCAGCCGATTAGGGGGGACTAGCGGACGCACAGATACGCAGTATTTT.